This TCR beta chain came from a study of cytomegalovirus exposure and HLA in healthy donors. Study summary: Unique TCR beta sequences numbering some 110 million came from around 180 million T cells in an earlier analysis.

The CDR3 has 18 amino acids. CDR1 is PRHDT and CDR2 is FYEKMQ in the germline V gene (reference sequence). Trimming removed 1 base from V and 7 bases from J; junction bases left unmatched: 14. With respect to this clone: The antigen is unknown.

Overall study results and limits: Cytomegalovirus-associated TCR beta chains were listed, numbering roughly 150. It was taken for granted in presence/absence analyses that sequencing depth across donors was roughly uniform. Specificity of a few CMV-associated chains for CMV antigens was verified in vitro.

PCR primers comprised 60 Vbeta and 13 Jbeta primers. Method: immunoSEQ multiplex PCR; TCRdb's copy keeps in-frame clones and lacks some. The listing records over 200,000 clones. The receptor's source is a woman in her thirties in good health and CMV-seropositive. Sample: PBMCs. The chain uses TRBV13 and TRBJ2-7, with 12 bases that match TRBD2. CDR3 DNA: TGTGCCAGCAGCTTAGCGGCTAGCGGGGGGGCCCCCTCTTGTGAGCAGTACTTC. This translates into CASSLAASGGAPSCEQYF.